This TCR beta chain was documented in a study of blood T cell repertoires in COVID-19. This clone counts as medium-sized. V dropped 4 bases and J dropped 1; count of bases not matched to a gene: 9. CDR1 and CDR2 (germline): MDHEN, SYDVKM. CDR3 length equals 17 residues. Original processing notes: Amplification of reference gene primers provided the estimated nucleated cell counts. TCRdb's copy holds only in-frame clones and misses some; the assay was immunoSEQ multiplex PCR. The V and J calls and clone size were taken over from that table, and D and trimming were inferred from the DNA. The repertoire holds about 74,000 clones, 80% to 90% seen once, with over 25% in the top ten.

Sequenced sample: peripheral blood. The chain joins TRBV28 to TRBJ1-5; TRBD1 aligns across 8 bases. The receptor's source is an elderly woman with active or convalescent COVID-19. The CDR3 DNA sequence: TGTGCCAGCAGTTCGTCGACAGGGGTGCCGAGCAATCAGCCCCAGCATTTT. Amino acids: CASSSSTGVPSNQPQHF. The full variable domain, with the rest looked up from reference TRBV28 and TRBJ1-5, is DVKVTQSSRYLVKRTGEKVFLECVQDMDHENMFWYRQDPGLGLRLIYFSYDVKMKEKGDIPEGYSVSREKKERFSLILESASTNQTSMYLCASSSSTGVPSNQPQHFGDGTRLSIL.